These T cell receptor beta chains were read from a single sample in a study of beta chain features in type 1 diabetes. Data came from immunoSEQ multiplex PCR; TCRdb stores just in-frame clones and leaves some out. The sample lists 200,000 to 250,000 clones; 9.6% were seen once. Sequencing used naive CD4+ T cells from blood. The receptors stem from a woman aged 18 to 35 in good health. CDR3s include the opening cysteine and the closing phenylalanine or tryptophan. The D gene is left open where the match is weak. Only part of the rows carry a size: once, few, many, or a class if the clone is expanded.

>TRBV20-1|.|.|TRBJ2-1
CSARVREQFF
TGCAGTGCTAGAGTGAGAGAGCAGTTCTTC
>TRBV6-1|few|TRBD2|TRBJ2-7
CASSAPGTSGRYEQYF
TGTGCCAGCAGTGCCCCAGGGACTAGCGGGAGATACGAGCAGTACTTC
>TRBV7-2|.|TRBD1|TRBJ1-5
CASSLVGTGGQPQHF
TGTGCCAGCAGCTTAGTTGGGACAGGTGGGCAGCCCCAGCATTTT
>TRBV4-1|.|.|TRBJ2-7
CASSQTLRPLEQYF
TGCGCCAGCAGCCAAACCCTACGTCCTTTAGAGCAGTACTTC
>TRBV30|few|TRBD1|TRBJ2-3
CAWSARDRAMDTQYF
TGTGCCTGGAGTGCCCGGGACAGGGCTATGGATACGCAGTATTTT
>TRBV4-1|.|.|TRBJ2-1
CASSQDRQVLPYNEQFF
TGCGCCAGCAGCCAAGATCGGCAGGTTCTTCCCTACAATGAGCAGTTCTTC
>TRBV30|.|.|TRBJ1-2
CAWRGGAGYTF
TGTGCCTGGAGGGGTGGGGCTGGCTACACCTTC
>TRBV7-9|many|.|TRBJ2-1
CASSLAGVNNEQFF
TGTGCCAGCAGCTTAGCGGGAGTAAACAATGAGCAGTTCTTC
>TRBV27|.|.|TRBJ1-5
CASSFQGSNQPQHF
TGTGCCAGCAGTTTCCAGGGTAGCAATCAGCCCCAGCATTTT
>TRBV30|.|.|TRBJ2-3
CAWSVTSYGFPDTQYF
TGTGCCTGGAGTGTAACTAGTTACGGTTTTCCAGATACGCAGTATTTT
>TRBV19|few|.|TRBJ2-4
CASSIGQVLAKNIQYF
TGTGCCAGTAGTATAGGACAGGTCCTAGCCAAAAACATTCAGTACTTC
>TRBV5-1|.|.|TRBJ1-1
CASSVLTGTNTEAFF
TGCGCCAGCAGCGTATTGACAGGCACCAACACTGAAGCTTTCTTT
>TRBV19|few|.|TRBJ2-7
CASSQGNYEQYF
TGTGCCAGTAGCCAGGGGAACTACGAGCAGTACTTC
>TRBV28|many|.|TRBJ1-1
CASSPGTSLEAFF
TGTGCCAGCAGTCCCGGGACAAGTTTAGAAGCTTTCTTT
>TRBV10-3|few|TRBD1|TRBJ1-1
CAIRGTAMNTEAFF
TGTGCCATCAGGGGGACAGCGATGAACACTGAAGCTTTCTTT
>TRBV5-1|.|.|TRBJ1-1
CASSSQGANTEAFF
TGCGCCAGCAGTTCACAGGGAGCGAACACTGAAGCTTTCTTT
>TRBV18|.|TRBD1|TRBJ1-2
CASSPGGGHSVYGYTF
TGTGCCAGCTCACCAGGAGGGGGCCACTCGGTCTATGGCTACACCTTC
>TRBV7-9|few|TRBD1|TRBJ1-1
CASSIRDPGQGEAFF
TGTGCCAGCAGCATCCGGGACCCCGGACAGGGTGAAGCTTTCTTT
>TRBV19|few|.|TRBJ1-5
CASTSRDILTLPQHF
TGTGCCAGTACTAGCCGGGACATTCTAACGCTGCCCCAGCATTTT
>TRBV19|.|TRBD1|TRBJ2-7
CASSIDQDRVVYEQYF
TGTGCCAGTAGTATAGACCAAGACAGGGTGGTCTACGAGCAGTACTTC
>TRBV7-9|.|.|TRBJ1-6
CASRGNRSPLHF
TGTGCCAGTCGAGGGAACAGATCACCCCTCCACTTT
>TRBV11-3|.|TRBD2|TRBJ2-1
CASSLGGLAGEVGQFF
TGTGCCAGCAGCTTAGGGGGTCTAGCGGGAGAAGTGGGGCAGTTCTTC
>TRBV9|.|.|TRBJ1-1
CASSVVQNTEAFF
TGTGCCAGCAGCGTAGTTCAGAACACTGAAGCTTTCTTT
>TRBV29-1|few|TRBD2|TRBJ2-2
CSVGGSGGALLGGELFF
TGCAGCGTTGGGGGTAGCGGGGGGGCCCTTTTAGGAGGGGAGCTGTTTTTT
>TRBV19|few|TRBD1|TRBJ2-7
CASSTLTPGQGAYEQYF
TGTGCCAGTAGTACCCTTACTCCGGGACAGGGGGCTTACGAGCAGTACTTC
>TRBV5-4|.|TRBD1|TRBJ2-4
CASSLRQGARDIQYF
TGTGCCAGCAGCTTGCGACAGGGGGCCCGGGACATTCAGTACTTC
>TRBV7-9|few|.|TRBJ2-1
CASGRLASEQFF
TGTGCCAGCGGGAGATTGGCGAGTGAGCAGTTCTTC
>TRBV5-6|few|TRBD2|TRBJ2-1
CASSPWGSGRRNEQFF
TGTGCCAGCAGCCCGTGGGGGAGCGGGAGGAGGAATGAGCAGTTCTTC
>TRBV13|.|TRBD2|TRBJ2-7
CASSLPGTTGYEQYF
TGTGCCAGCAGCTTACCGGGGACTACGGGTTACGAGCAGTACTTC
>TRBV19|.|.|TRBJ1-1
CASSIDTTVAEAFF
TGTGCCAGTAGTATAGATACGACAGTGGCTGAAGCTTTCTTT
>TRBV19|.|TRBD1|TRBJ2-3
CASARQGRTDTQYF
TGTGCATCCGCCAGACAGGGGAGGACAGATACGCAGTATTTT
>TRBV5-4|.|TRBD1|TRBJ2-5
CASSLQGVQETQYF
TGTGCCAGCAGCTTACAGGGGGTTCAAGAGACCCAGTACTTC
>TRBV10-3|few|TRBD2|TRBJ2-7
CAIRAGTSPLEQYF
TGTGCCATCAGAGCCGGGACTAGCCCCCTGGAGCAGTACTTC
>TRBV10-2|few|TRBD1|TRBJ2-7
CASTPDRVEQYF
TGCGCCAGCACCCCGGACAGGGTCGAGCAGTACTTC
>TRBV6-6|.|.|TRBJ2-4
CGAQGGGSNIQYF
TGTGGCGCACAGGGGGGGGGTTCAAACATTCAGTACTTC
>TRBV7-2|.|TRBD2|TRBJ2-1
CASSASPSSGYNEQFF
TGTGCCAGCAGCGCCTCCCCCTCTAGCGGCTACAATGAGCAGTTCTTC
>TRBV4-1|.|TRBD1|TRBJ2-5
CASSQSSTGTGTQETQYF
TGCGCCAGCAGCCAAAGTTCAACCGGGACAGGGACGCAAGAGACCCAGTACTTC
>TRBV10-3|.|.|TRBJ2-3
CAISGRTDTQYF
TGTGCCATCAGTGGGCGGACAGATACGCAGTATTTT
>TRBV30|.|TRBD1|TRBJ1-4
CAWSVGTGTNEKLFF
TGTGCCTGGAGTGTAGGGACAGGGACTAATGAAAAACTGTTTTTT
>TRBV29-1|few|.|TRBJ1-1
CSVAPRRVYTEAFF
TGCAGCGTCGCTCCTCGGAGGGTTTACACTGAAGCTTTCTTT
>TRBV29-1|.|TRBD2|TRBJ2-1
CSGVPGTSGYNEQFF
TGCAGCGGCGTACCCGGGACTAGCGGTTACAATGAGCAGTTCTTC
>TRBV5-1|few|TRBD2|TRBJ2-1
CASSPGIGGVSYNEQFF
TGCGCCAGCAGCCCGGGAATCGGGGGGGTTTCCTACAATGAGCAGTTCTTC
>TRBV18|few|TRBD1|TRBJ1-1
CASSYRGTEAFF
TGTGCCAGCTCCTACAGGGGTACTGAAGCTTTCTTT
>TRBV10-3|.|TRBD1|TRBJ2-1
CAISRQGANEQFF
TGTGCCATCAGTCGACAGGGGGCCAATGAGCAGTTCTTC
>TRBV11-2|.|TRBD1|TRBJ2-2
CASRKPGTGRIGELFF
TGTGCCAGCAGAAAACCGGGGACAGGGAGAATCGGGGAGCTGTTTTTT